This entry concerns a single T cell receptor beta chain. Produced via immunoSEQ multiplex PCR; TCRdb's table is partial and in-frame only. In the table there are approximately 240,000 clones, around 80% of which are singletons. Trimming stripped 4 bases from V and 4 bases from J, with 18 bases between. CDR1 MNHEY and CDR2 SVGEGT come from the germline V gene. CDR3 length: 16 amino acids. The data derive from a study of blood T cell repertoires in COVID-19. The sequenced sample consisted of peripheral blood. This receptor was taken from an elderly woman with active or convalescent COVID-19. The rearrangement joins TRBV6-2 or TRBV6-3 to TRBJ2-3, with D unclear. Here the CDR3 DNA reads TGTGCCAGCAGTTTCATCAGGTACATCTTGGCAGATACGCAGTATTTT. It translates to CASSFIRYILADTQYF.